One and the same sample provided the 3 T cell receptor beta chains below, sequenced in a study of PD-1 blockade in mismatch repair-deficient tumors. This table comes from immunoSEQ multiplex PCR, and its TCRdb copy is limited to in-frame clones, with some not included. The sample lists about 35,000 clones, 80% occurring once. The material was PBMCs, obtained less than 7 weeks after starting pembrolizumab. The receptors stem from an adult with mismatch repair-deficient cancer.

V gene TRBV20-1 combines with J gene TRBJ1-1; unclear D gene. CDR3 length: 11 amino acids. The V end was cut by 4 bases, the J end by 3 bases, with 6 bases between. CDR1 DFQATT and CDR2 SNEGSKA come from the germline V gene (reference sequence). The CDR3: CSATVDTEAFF. In nucleotides, the CDR3 is TGCAGTGCTACCGTTGACACTGAAGCTTTCTTT.

This clone was recorded a few times. The chain combines TRBV9 with TRBJ2-7; D is unclear. CDR1 SGDLS and CDR2 YYNGEE come from the germline V gene. Trimming stripped 1 base from V and 3 bases from J, with 14 bases between. This CDR3 is 15 amino acids long. This CDR3 reads CASSVTGSLNYEQYF. CDR3 in DNA: TGTGCCAGCAGCGTAACGGGTAGCCTAAACTACGAGCAGTACTTC.

V and J are TRBV7-9 and TRBJ2-1; possibly TRBD2 for D (6 bases). CDR1 and CDR2 (germline): SEHNR, FQNEAQ (reference sequence). V was clipped by 1 base and J by 7 bases, with 11 bases between them. The CDR3 consists of 14 residues. Here the CDR3 DNA reads TGTGCCAGCAGCTTAGAGGGAGGTCTGAATGAGCAGTTCTTC. Translation gives CASSLEGGLNEQFF. Based on the CDR3 plus reference TRBV7-9 and TRBJ2-1, the full variable domain is DTGVSQNPRHKITKRGQNVTFRCDPISEHNRLYWYRQTLGQGPEFLTYFQNEAQLEKSRLLSDRFSAERPKGSFSTLEIQRTEQGDSAMYLCASSLEGGLNEQFFGPGTRLTVL.